A selection of T cell receptor beta chains follows, all from one sample in a study of cytomegalovirus exposure and HLA in healthy donors. This table comes from immunoSEQ multiplex PCR, and its TCRdb copy is limited to in-frame clones, with some not included. The data show about 89,000 clones, 85% seen once. The sample was PBMCs. The receptors were gathered from a man aged 35-49 years in good health and CMV-seropositive. The CDR3 runs from the conserved cysteine through the conserved F or W. A D gene is named only where the DNA matches it firmly. Clone size appears in some rows only: once, few, many, or a class for an expanded clone.

j_call	v_call	d_call	clone_size	cdr3_nt	cdr3_aa
TRBJ1-2	TRBV5-1	.	.	TGCGCCAGCAGCTTGACCCTACGCTCGACAGATGGCTACACCTTC	CASSLTLRSTDGYTF
TRBJ2-3	TRBV6-1	.	.	TGTGCCAGCAGTGCCAGGGGTTCCTACACAGATACGCAGTATTTT	CASSARGSYTDTQYF
TRBJ2-1	TRBV28	.	.	TGTGCCAGCAGTACGACAGCAAGTTACGAGTTCTTC	CASSTTASYEFF
TRBJ1-3	TRBV11-2	.	.	TGTGCCAGCAGCTTAGTAGGTACAGCAAGCTCTGGAAACACCATATATTTT	CASSLVGTASSGNTIYF
TRBJ2-4	TRBV23-1	.	.	TGCGCCAGCGAGCGACTAGCCAAAAACATTCAGTACTTC	CASERLAKNIQYF
TRBJ2-3	TRBV10-1	TRBD2	once	TGCGCCAGCAGTGAGTCTCGTCAGGCTAGCGGGAGCACAGATACGCAGTATTTT	CASSESRQASGSTDTQYF
TRBJ1-1	TRBV27	TRBD1	.	TGTGCCAGCAGTTTAAGGTTTCGGACAGGGGGCTCGGTCACTGAAGCTTTCTTT	CASSLRFRTGGSVTEAFF
TRBJ2-2	TRBV27	.	.	TGTGCCACCCGCCGGGGGGCTGGAGGGGACACCGGGGAGCTGTTTTTT	CATRRGAGGDTGELFF
TRBJ2-7	TRBV10-3	.	.	TGTGCCATCAGCCGGGACTCCTCCTCCTACGAGCAGTACTTC	CAISRDSSSYEQYF
TRBJ2-7	TRBV2	TRBD1	once	TGTGCCAGCAGTGACGACAGGGGCGACTCCTACGAGCAGTACTTC	CASSDDRGDSYEQYF
TRBJ1-2	TRBV19	.	.	TGTGCCAGTAGTATCCCCTTTGGCGGCTACACCTTC	CASSIPFGGYTF
TRBJ1-1	TRBV7-9	TRBD1	.	TGTTCCAGCAGCTTAGGGGGACAGGGAGCTTTCTTT	CSSSLGGQGAFF
TRBJ2-1	TRBV7-6	.	.	TGTGCCAGCAGCGAGACAGGAAACAATGAGCAGTTCTTC	CASSETGNNEQFF
TRBJ1-1	TRBV5-8	.	.	TGTGCCAGCAGCTTGGCGGTCATCACTGAAGCTTTCTTT	CASSLAVITEAFF
TRBJ2-2	TRBV19	TRBD2	.	TGTGCCAGTAGTCCCTGGGGGGGGACCAACACCGGGGAGCTGTTTTTT	CASSPWGGTNTGELFF
TRBJ2-3	TRBV29-1	.	.	TGCAGCGTCCGTGGGGGGGCGATCACAGATACGCAGTATTTT	CSVRGGAITDTQYF
TRBJ2-3	TRBV6-5	.	.	TGTGCCAGCAGTTACCCACTAGATACGCAGTATTTT	CASSYPLDTQYF
TRBJ2-7	TRBV9	.	.	TGTGCCAGCAGCGTAGGGGGGGAGGCCCTCTACGAGCAGTACTTC	CASSVGGEALYEQYF
TRBJ2-1	TRBV2	.	.	TGTGCCAGCTTACGGGAAGAATCCTACAATGAGCAGTTCTTC	CASLREESYNEQFF
TRBJ2-7	TRBV7-2	TRBD1	.	TGTGCCAGCAGCGACCAACTGACAGGGCTCTACGAGCAGTACTTC	CASSDQLTGLYEQYF
TRBJ1-1	TRBV5-1	TRBD1	.	TGCGCCAGCAGCTTACCCGGGACAGCCACTGAAGCTTTCTTT	CASSLPGTATEAFF